This TCR beta chain appears in the sequencing data of a study of CD8 T cells in Susac syndrome. CDR1 and CDR2 (germline): SNHLY, FYNNEI. The CDR3 totals 14 residues. Trimming removed 1 base from V and 10 bases from J, with 16 bases in between. The authors reverse transcribed roughly 0.45 to 1 ug RNA with random hexamers. From the immunoSEQ multiplex PCR reads, TCRdb called clonotypes with MiXCR, one entry per CDR3 protein. The top ten clones hold around 0.07% of a sample with 300,000 to 350,000 distinct CDR3 sequences, about 90% of them seen once. CD8+ and CD4+ T cells circulating in blood were sequenced for TCR beta. TEMRA cells were enriched by FACS, and CD4+ and CD8+ T cells were negatively isolated.

The receptor was derived from a human donor with multiple sclerosis. What was sequenced was CD4+ T cells from PBMCs. This chain joins TRBV2 and TRBJ1-1; D possibly corresponds to TRBD1 (5 bases). CDR3 sequence: CASSEVFGGLGAFF. The DNA for the CDR3 is TGTGCCAGCAGTGAAGTGTTCGGGGGTTTAGGAGCTTTCTTT.